A selection of T cell receptor beta chains follows, all from one sample in a study of CD8+CD57+ T cells in acquired aplastic anemia. TCRdb used MiXCR to reprocess the reads, holding one entry per CDR3 protein. This table has just over 400,000 distinct CDR3 sequences, approximately 70% appearing once. Material: sorted CD4+, CD8+, or CD8+CD57+ T cells (not recorded which) from PBMCs. These receptors were obtained from a human donor in good health, serving as a control. CDR3s leave out the opening cysteine and the closing phenylalanine or tryptophan.

v_call	j_call	cdr3_aa
TRBV7-2	TRBJ1-6	ASSFSGVETQYFLH
TRBV20-1	TRBJ2-3	SEGAGTDTQY
TRBV7-2	TRBJ1-2	ASTRTPGVGYGYT
TRBV20-1	TRBJ1-4	SARTGRGEDDEKLF
TRBV4-1	TRBJ2-7	ASSQALQVYEQY
TRBV9	TRBJ2-7	ASSQERDSYEQY
TRBV5-1	TRBJ2-7	ASSLLLQGEQY
TRBV6-5	TRBJ2-2	ASSYEGPYTGELF
TRBV7-6	TRBJ2-1	ASSLVQGAGHTF
TRBV2	TRBJ1-6	ASSDRQSRSPLH
TRBV9	TRBJ1-1	ASSQTMELNYEPF
TRBV9	TRBJ1-1	ASSVDVWMDGYTF
TRBV9	TRBJ1-4	ASSPSPGTGENLF
TRBV6-4	TRBJ1-6	ASSDGHNSPLH
TRBV7-6	TRBJ2-3	ASSDSLAGAFRRY
TRBV7-2	TRBJ1-3	ASSSPRLAGAIV
TRBV9	TRBJ1-5	ASSAGSGVNQPQH
TRBV19	TRBJ1-5	ASSSASYGVQQQH
TRBV20-1	TRBJ1-5	SAREDRGTKPQH
TRBV7-3	TRBJ1-1	ASSLGLAGGTDS
TRBV29-1	TRBJ2-1	KTKGGNEQF
TRBV7-2	TRBJ2-7	ASSFDTGVGTEAY
TRBV20-1	TRBJ2-2	SASPPSGGGTGELF
TRBV4-3	TRBJ1-6	ASSPDRNSPLH
TRBV20-1	TRBJ1-1	SARTATNTEAF
TRBV12-3/TRBV12-4	TRBJ1-1	ASREGSWNTEAF
TRBV7-9	-	ASSLDVGYEQF
TRBV10-1	TRBJ2-7	ASSEGLAEAYEQY
TRBV9	TRBJ2-1	ASSVGGAVYSEQF
TRBV12-3/TRBV12-4	TRBJ2-5	ASSQTSGGVETQY
TRBV5-5	TRBJ1-5	ASSSWTAGSWQPQH
TRBV7-2	TRBJ2-3	ASSRRRNTGELFY